This passage covers 31 T cell receptor beta chains from one sample sequenced in a study of Graves' ophthalmopathy and Graves' hyperthyroidism. RNA served as the template for amplifying TCR beta CDR3 regions. First-round RT-PCR employed HTBI primers, with a second-round multiplex PCR after it. TCRdb passed the multiplex PCR reads through MiXCR, listing each CDR3 protein once. The sample holds roughly 610,000 distinct CDR3 sequences, over 20% seen once. Sequences were obtained from peripheral blood. The receptors here all came from a woman between 18 and 29 years old with stable Graves' hyperthyroidism. Some clones in this sample may be carry-over from other donors' samples.

For this clonotype: A much larger clone lies one base from this, so it may be a read error. The V call is TRBV18, the J call TRBJ2-5, with unresolved D. CDR1 is KGHSH, CDR2 LQKENI, per germline. The length of the CDR3 is 12 residues. CDR3 in DNA: TGTGCCAGCTCACCAGACGGTACATCCCCAGTCTTC. It yields the protein CASSPDGTSPVF.

This clonotype was detected ten times or more. The gene calls are TRBV19 and TRBJ1-2, with 8 bases that match TRBD1. The CDR3 sequence is 14 residues long. Trimming cost V 5 bases and J 0 bases; bases outside gene matches: 2. CDR1 and CDR2 from the germline V gene are LNHDA and SQIVND (reference sequence). The chain's CDR3 is CASSQGAANYGYTF. The CDR3 DNA follows: TGTGCCAGTAGTCAGGGGGCGGCTAACTATGGCTACACCTTC.

In its sample, this clonotype was seen a few times. J is TRBJ1-3 and V is TRBV4-1; D gene unclear. The germline CDR1 and CDR2 sequences are MGHRA and YSYEKL. Trimming stripped 0 bases from V and 0 bases from J, with 12 bases between. CDR3 length: 17 residues. CDR3 DNA: TGCGCCAGCAGCCAAGATCCCGGCGGGTGCTCTGGAAACACCATATATTTT. It encodes CASSQDPGGCSGNTIYF.

The CDR3, as DNA: TGCAGTGCTAAGGACCGACTTGGGGCCCAGCATTTT. The encoded protein is CSAKDRLGAQHF. The chain recombines TRBV20-1 with TRBJ1-5; D call uncertain. V lost 4 bases to trimming and J lost 11 bases, with 15 bases between them. The length of the CDR3 is 12 residues. Germline assignment: CDR1 DFQATT and CDR2 SNEGSKA (reference sequence).

This clonotype was recorded at least ten times. This chain joins TRBV27 and TRBJ1-5; 7 bases map to TRBD1. The length of the CDR3 is 16 residues. J gave up 6 bases and V 6 bases, and 14 bases lay outside the gene matches. Germline V lookup: CDR1 MNHEY, CDR2 SMNVEV (reference sequence). CDR3 coding DNA: TGTGCCAGCAGACCTATACAGGGGCACCTGGTTCAGCCCCAGCATTTT. This codes for CASRPIQGHLVQPQHF.

The sample holds many counts of this clonotype. V and J are TRBV14 and TRBJ1-6, with 7 nucleotides matching TRBD1. V lost 1 base, J lost 10 bases, and 1 base stayed unmatched. Per germline, CDR1 SGHDN and CDR2 FVKESK. The CDR3 has 13 amino acids. The CDR3 region is CASSQVQGSPLHF. The DNA for the CDR3 is TGTGCCAGCAGCCAAGTACAGGGGTCACCCCTCCACTTT.

Many counts were recorded for this clonotype. V usage is TRBV20-1 and J usage is TRBJ2-2; the D gene is possibly TRBD2 (6 bases). From germline, CDR1 is DFQATT and CDR2 SNEGSKA (reference sequence). The V gene lost 1 base and the J gene lost 1 base, with 10 bases spanning the gap. This CDR3 has 15 residues. The CDR3 here is CSARVSSVNTGELFF. DNA for the CDR3: TGCAGTGCTAGAGTGTCTAGCGTGAACACCGGGGAGCTGTTTTTT.

The CDR3 loop reads CSARDWRRGGGYTF. The CDR3 DNA is TGCAGTGCTAGAGATTGGCGAAGGGGAGGTGGCTACACCTTC. The chain employs TRBV20-1 and TRBJ1-2, with D possibly TRBD1 on 5 matching bases. The CDR3 runs 14 residues. From germline, CDR1 is DFQATT and CDR2 SNEGSKA (reference sequence). Trimming left V 0 bases short and J 7 bases short, with 15 bases between.

V and J are TRBV12-3 or TRBV12-4 and TRBJ2-6; no clear D gene. The CDR3 spans 14 residues. V was clipped by 6 bases and J by 6 bases, with 12 bases between them. CDR3 in amino acids: CASRYLTAANVLTF. The CDR3 DNA follows: TGTGCCAGCAGGTATTTAACTGCGGCCAACGTCCTGACTTTC.

This clonotype was recorded at least ten times. This rearrangement joins TRBV5-1 to TRBJ2-5, with D perhaps TRBD2 (5 bases). Looked up from germline, CDR1 is SGHRS and CDR2 is YFSETQ. V lost 5 bases and J 5 bases, leaving 10 bases between the germline ends. This CDR3 has 12 residues. The DNA for the CDR3 is TGCGCCAGCAGTATAGCGAGGGAGACCCAGTACTTC. This translates into CASSIARETQYF.

This clonotype was counted at least ten times. The chain is built from TRBV12-3 or TRBV12-4 and TRBJ1-5; perhaps TRBD1 as D (6 bases). Trimming removed 4 bases from V and 7 bases from J, with 14 bases in between. This CDR3 is 14 amino acids long. The CDR3 loop is CASSWYRVEQPQHF. In DNA, the CDR3 is TGTGCCAGCAGTTGGTACAGGGTGGAACAGCCCCAGCATTTT.

This clonotype was counted ten times or more. V and J are TRBV15 and TRBJ2-5; 7 positions agree with TRBD1. After removal of 11 bases from V and 0 bases from J, the junction contained 6 bases not matched to a gene. Germline V gives CDR1 LNHNV, CDR2 YYDKDF (reference sequence). The CDR3 runs to 13 residues. DNA of the CDR3: TGTGCCGCCGCGACAGGGTACCAAGAGACCCAGTACTTC. It codes for CAAATGYQETQYF.

V and J are TRBV12-3 or TRBV12-4 and TRBJ1-2; no clear D. Deletions cut 5 bases from V and 5 bases from J, with 9 bases between. The CDR3 covers 12 residues. This chain's CDR3 is CASSQWVYGYTF. The CDR3 DNA sequence: TGTGCCAGCAGTCAATGGGTTTATGGCTACACCTTC.

V is TRBV20-1 and J is TRBJ1-1; D unclear. Germline CDR1 and CDR2: DFQATT and SNEGSKA (reference sequence). The CDR3 has 15 residues. V was shortened by 3 bases and J by 4 bases, with 18 bases between the two germline ends. The CDR3 protein is CSASSNLEGFTEAFF. CDR3 DNA sequence: TGCAGTGCTAGCAGTAACTTGGAAGGGTTCACTGAAGCTTTCTTT.

This clonotype was recorded a few times. One junction end does not reproduce the germline sequence, and a read error may be involved. V gene TRBV29-1 combines with J gene TRBJ1-1; the D is unclear. This CDR3 comprises 11 residues. Germline V gene sequence: CDR1 SQVTM, CDR2 ANQGSEA. CDR3 loop: CSIDSTDEAFF. The CDR3 DNA follows: TGCAGCATTGACTCGACCGATGAAGCTTTCTTT. The full variable domain, rest sourced from reference TRBV29-1 and TRBJ1-1, is SAVISQKPSRDICQRGTSLTIQCQVDSQVTMMFWYRQQPGQSLTLIATANQGSEATYESGFVIDKFPISRPNLTFSTLTVSNMSPEDSSIYLCSIDSTDEAFFGQGTRLTVV.

This clonotype has a count of ten or more. One end of the junction is discordant with germline, which a read error may explain. The chain uses TRBV12-3 or TRBV12-4 and TRBJ2-5; D is undetermined. The CDR3 runs 13 residues. The CDR3 protein is CASGLSTEETQYF. As DNA, the CDR3 is TGTGCCAGCGGTTTATCTACAGAAGAGACCCAGTACTTC.

A few counts support this clonotype. The J gene is TRBJ2-7, the V gene TRBV18; weak D call: TRBD2 (5 bases). The CDR3 has 17 amino acids. Germline V gene data show CDR1 as KGHSH and CDR2 as LQKENI. V lost 4 bases and J 3 bases, leaving 22 bases between the germline ends. The CDR3 spells CASSLSASGDYLYEQYF. The CDR3 DNA sequence: TGTGCCAGCTCACTTTCGGCAAGCGGTGACTACCTCTACGAGCAGTACTTC.

This clonotype was counted ten times or more. The J gene is TRBJ2-7, the V gene TRBV5-1, with D perhaps TRBD1 (6 bases). Germline V gene sequence: CDR1 SGHRS, CDR2 YFSETQ. The CDR3 contains 14 residues. Between the trimmed V and J ends, which lost 0 bases and 2 bases, there was a span of 9 bases. As DNA, the CDR3 is TGCGCCAGCAGCTTGGGACAGGCGACCTACGAGCAGTACTTC. Its translation is CASSLGQATYEQYF.

This clonotype was counted at least ten times. V is TRBV9 and J is TRBJ1-1; possible D gene TRBD1, 6 bases. Germline CDR1 and CDR2: SGDLS and YYNGEE. CDR3 length: 15 residues. The V gene lost 0 bases and the J gene lost 3 bases, with 12 bases spanning the gap. The CDR3 DNA follows: TGTGCCAGCAGCGTAGAGAGGAAGGGGGACACTGAAGCTTTCTTT. Translating gives CASSVERKGDTEAFF.

V gene TRBV20-1 combines with J gene TRBJ1-1, with 8 bases identical to TRBD1. The CDR3 sequence is 16 residues long. Germline V CDR1 and CDR2: DFQATT, SNEGSKA (reference sequence). V shed 0 bases and J 1 base; nucleotides not matched to a gene: 7. Here the CDR3 reads CSAREYPDRGNTEAFF. CDR3 coding DNA: TGCAGTGCTAGAGAGTATCCTGACAGGGGGAACACTGAAGCTTTCTTT.

At least ten counts were recorded for this clonotype. The genes are TRBV6-1 and TRBJ1-3; possible D gene TRBD1, 5 bases. Germline CDR1 is MNHNS and CDR2 is SASEGT. The V gene lost 3 bases and the J gene lost 0 bases, with 9 bases spanning the gap. The CDR3 sequence is 15 residues long. The CDR3: CASSEGPASGNTIYF. The CDR3 DNA reads TGTGCCAGCAGTGAGGGGCCAGCCTCTGGAAACACCATATATTTT.

Ten or more counts support this clonotype. The rearrangement links TRBV6-5 to TRBJ2-7, with D maybe TRBD1 (5 bases). This CDR3 has 15 amino acids. With 0 bases removed from V and 3 bases from J, the gap between germline ends came to 12 bases. Germline-derived CDR1 and CDR2 are MNHEY and SVGAGI. The CDR3 DNA reads as TGTGCCAGCAGTTACTCCCCTGACAGTTTCTACGAGCAGTACTTC. This codes for CASSYSPDSFYEQYF.

This chain connects TRBV2 to TRBJ1-6; D not resolved. This CDR3 has 15 residues. The germline V gene has CDR1 SNHLY and CDR2 FYNNEI. The V end was cut by 6 bases, the J end by 8 bases, with 17 bases between. Written as DNA, the CDR3 is TGTGCCAGCAGCCCGACTCTTCCAACTCATTCACCCCTCCACTTT. It encodes CASSPTLPTHSPLHF.

This clonotype has ten or more counts. V usage is TRBV10-2 and J usage is TRBJ1-6; D is possibly TRBD1 (6 bases). This CDR3 is built from 15 residues. The V end was cut by 6 bases, the J end by 7 bases, with 16 bases between. Germline V lookup: CDR1 WSHSY, CDR2 SAAADI. The CDR3 sequence: CASRGKGVENSPLHF. In nucleotides, the CDR3 is TGCGCCAGCAGAGGAAAGGGGGTCGAGAATTCACCCCTCCACTTT.

The chain has TRBV19 and TRBJ2-6; TRBD1 matches 9 bases. Per the germline V gene, CDR1 is LNHDA and CDR2 is SQIVND (reference sequence). The CDR3 has 16 amino acids. V lost 6 bases, J lost 0 bases, and 3 bases stayed unmatched. Here the CDR3 reads CASSGTGSSGANVLTF. In DNA, the CDR3 is TGTGCCAGTAGCGGGACAGGGTCCTCTGGGGCCAACGTCCTGACTTTC. The whole variable domain, remainder taken from reference TRBV19 and TRBJ2-6, is DGGITQSPKYLFRKEGQNVTLSCEQNLNHDAMYWYRQDPGQGLRLIYYSQIVNDFQKGDIAEGYSVSREKKESFPLTVTSAQKNPTAFYLCASSGTGSSGANVLTFGAGSRLTVL.

This clonotype was seen ten or more times. The chain couples TRBV6-5 to TRBJ1-6; 9 bases line up with TRBD1. Germline loops: CDR1 MNHEY, CDR2 SVGAGI. The CDR3 contains 15 residues. The V segment lost 5 bases and the J segment 8 bases; nucleotides outside the gene matches: 7. The CDR3: CASSNRDRDYSPLHF. In nucleotides, the CDR3 is TGTGCCAGCAGTAACCGGGACAGGGACTATTCACCCCTCCACTTT.

This clonotype was observed many times. This chain uses TRBV6-5 with TRBJ1-2; TRBD1 might be the D (5 bases). Trimming shortened V by 2 bases and J by 2 bases, and 15 bases separated the two germline ends. CDR1 MNHEY and CDR2 SVGAGI come from the germline V gene. The CDR3 extends over 16 amino acids. CDR3 in amino acids: CASSYTSYRINYGYTF. CDR3 sequence (DNA): TGTGCCAGCAGTTACACTTCATACAGGATAAACTATGGCTACACCTTC.

This clonotype was recorded at least ten times. This chain links TRBV12-3 or TRBV12-4 with TRBJ1-2; 12 nucleotides agree with TRBD1. The CDR3 has 16 amino acids. Trimming removed 6 bases from V and 3 bases from J; junction bases left unmatched: 8. CDR3 coding DNA: TGTGCCAGCAGCGTCTCCGGGACAGGGGGCGACTATGGCTACACCTTC. Protein: CASSVSGTGGDYGYTF.

There are many counts of this clonotype. The gene calls are TRBV2 and TRBJ1-2, with D tentatively TRBD1 (6 bases). Trimming cost V 7 bases and J 3 bases, with 12 bases left between them. The CDR3 runs to 13 residues. Germline CDR1 SNHLY, CDR2 FYNNEI. The CDR3 DNA sequence: TGTGCCAGCACATTGGGGGGGCACTATGGCTACACCTTC. The encoded protein is CASTLGGHYGYTF. The full variable domain, in which reference TRBV2 and TRBJ1-2 provide the parts outside the CDR3, is EPEVTQTPSHQVTQMGQEVILRCVPISNHLYFYWYRQILGQKVEFLVSFYNNEISEKSEIFDDQFSVERPDGSNFTLKIRSTKLEDSAMYFCASTLGGHYGYTFGSGTRLTVV.

This clonotype turned up a few times. The genes are TRBV10-3 and TRBJ1-6; the D gene is possibly TRBD1 (6 bases). Germline CDR1 and CDR2: ENHRY and SYGVKD. The CDR3 length is 14 residues. V lost 8 bases and J 5 bases, leaving 13 bases between the germline ends. In DNA form, the CDR3 reads TGTGCCATCGCGAGGACAGAAAATAATTCACCCCTCCACTTT. Residues: CAIARTENNSPLHF.

This clonotype has more than one count but fewer than ten. The chain employs TRBV4-1 and TRBJ2-5; D is undetermined. Germline V gene data show CDR1 as MGHRA and CDR2 as YSYEKL. The V gene lost 2 bases and the J gene lost 1 base, with 11 bases spanning the gap. This CDR3 is 15 amino acids long. For the CDR3, the DNA is TGCGCCAGCAGCCAACCCCTTTGGGGCCAAGAGACCCAGTACTTC. Translation: CASSQPLWGQETQYF.